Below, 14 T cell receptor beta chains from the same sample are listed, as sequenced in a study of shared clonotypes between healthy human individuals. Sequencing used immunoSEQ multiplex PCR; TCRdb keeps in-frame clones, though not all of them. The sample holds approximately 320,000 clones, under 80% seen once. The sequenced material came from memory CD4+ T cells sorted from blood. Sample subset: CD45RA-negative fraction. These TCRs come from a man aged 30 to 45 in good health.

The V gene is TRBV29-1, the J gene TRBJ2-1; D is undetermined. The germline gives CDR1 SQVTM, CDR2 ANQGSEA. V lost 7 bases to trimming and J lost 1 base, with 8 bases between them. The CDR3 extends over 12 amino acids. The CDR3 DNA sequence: TGCAGCGCGGACGGATCCTACAATGAGCAGTTCTTC. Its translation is CSADGSYNEQFF.

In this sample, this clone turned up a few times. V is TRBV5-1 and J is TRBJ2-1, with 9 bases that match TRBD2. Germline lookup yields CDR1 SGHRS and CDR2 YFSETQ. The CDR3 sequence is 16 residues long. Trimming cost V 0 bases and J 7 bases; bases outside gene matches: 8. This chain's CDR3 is CASSLDALLAGNEQFF. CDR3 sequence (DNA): TGCGCCAGCAGCTTGGACGCTCTGCTAGCGGGAAATGAGCAGTTCTTC.

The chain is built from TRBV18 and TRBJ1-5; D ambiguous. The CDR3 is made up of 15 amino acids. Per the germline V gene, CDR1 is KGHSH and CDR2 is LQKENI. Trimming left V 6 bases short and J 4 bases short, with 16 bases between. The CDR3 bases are TGTGCCAGCTCGCGGACGGCGGAATCAAATCAGCCCCAGCATTTT. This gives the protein CASSRTAESNQPQHF.

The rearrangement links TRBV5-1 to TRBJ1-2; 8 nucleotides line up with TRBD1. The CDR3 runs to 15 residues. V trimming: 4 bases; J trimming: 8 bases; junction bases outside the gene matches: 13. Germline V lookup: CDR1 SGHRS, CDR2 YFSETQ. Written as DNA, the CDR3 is TGCGCCAGCAGCATAAACTCAGGACAGGGCGGCGGCTACACCTTC. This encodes CASSINSGQGGGYTF.

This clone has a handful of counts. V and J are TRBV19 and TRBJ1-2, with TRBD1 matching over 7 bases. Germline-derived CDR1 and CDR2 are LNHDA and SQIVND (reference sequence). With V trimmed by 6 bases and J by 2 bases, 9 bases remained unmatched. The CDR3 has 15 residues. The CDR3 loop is CASSPTGPGNYGYTF. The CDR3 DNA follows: TGTGCCAGTAGCCCGACAGGGCCGGGGAACTATGGCTACACCTTC.

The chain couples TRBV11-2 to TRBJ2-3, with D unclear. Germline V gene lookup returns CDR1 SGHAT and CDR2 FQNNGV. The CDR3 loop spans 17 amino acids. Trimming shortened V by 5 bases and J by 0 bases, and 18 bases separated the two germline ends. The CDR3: CASSRIISEASTDTQYF. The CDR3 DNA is TGTGCCAGCAGCCGAATTATCTCCGAGGCGAGCACAGATACGCAGTATTTT. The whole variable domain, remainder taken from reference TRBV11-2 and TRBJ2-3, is EAGVAQSPRYKIIEKRQSVAFWCNPISGHATLYWYQQILGQGPKLLIQFQNNGVVDDSQLPKDRFSAERLKGVDSTLKIQPAKLEDSAVYLCASSRIISEASTDTQYFGPGTRLTVL.

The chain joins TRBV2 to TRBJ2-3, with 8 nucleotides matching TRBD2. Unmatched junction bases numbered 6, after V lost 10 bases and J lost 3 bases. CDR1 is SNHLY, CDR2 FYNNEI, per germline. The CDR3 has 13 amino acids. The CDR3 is CATQRELTDTQYF. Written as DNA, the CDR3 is TGTGCCACCCAGCGGGAGTTGACAGATACGCAGTATTTT.

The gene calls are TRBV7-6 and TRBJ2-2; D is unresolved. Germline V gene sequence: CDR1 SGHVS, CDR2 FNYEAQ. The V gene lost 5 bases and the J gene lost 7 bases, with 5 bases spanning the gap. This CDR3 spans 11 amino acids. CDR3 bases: TGTGCCAGCAGCCGGTACGGGGAGCTGTTTTTT. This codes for CASSRYGELFF.

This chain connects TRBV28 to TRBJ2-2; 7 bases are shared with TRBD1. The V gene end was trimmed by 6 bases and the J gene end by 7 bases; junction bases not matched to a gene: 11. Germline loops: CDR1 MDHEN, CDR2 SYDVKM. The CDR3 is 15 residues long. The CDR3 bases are TGTGCCAGCAGCCCCTACAGGGGAAATAACGGGGAGCTGTTTTTT. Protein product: CASSPYRGNNGELFF. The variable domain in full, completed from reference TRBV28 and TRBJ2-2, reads DVKVTQSSRYLVKRTGEKVFLECVQDMDHENMFWYRQDPGLGLRLIYFSYDVKMKEKGDIPEGYSVSREKKERFSLILESASTNQTSMYLCASSPYRGNNGELFFGEGSRLTVL.

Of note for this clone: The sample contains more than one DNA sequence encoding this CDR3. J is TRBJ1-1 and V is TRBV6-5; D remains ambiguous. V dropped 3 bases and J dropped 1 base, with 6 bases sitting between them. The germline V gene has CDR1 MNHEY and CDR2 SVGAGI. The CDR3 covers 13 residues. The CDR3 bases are TGTGCCAGCAGTTATTCCAGGAACACTGAAGCTTTCTTT. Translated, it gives CASSYSRNTEAFF.

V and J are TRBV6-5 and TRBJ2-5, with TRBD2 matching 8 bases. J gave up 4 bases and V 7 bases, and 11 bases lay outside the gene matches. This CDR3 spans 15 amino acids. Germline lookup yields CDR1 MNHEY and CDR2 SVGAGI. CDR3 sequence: CASMGIAGKGETQYF. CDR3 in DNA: TGTGCCAGCATGGGAATAGCGGGAAAGGGAGAGACCCAGTACTTC.

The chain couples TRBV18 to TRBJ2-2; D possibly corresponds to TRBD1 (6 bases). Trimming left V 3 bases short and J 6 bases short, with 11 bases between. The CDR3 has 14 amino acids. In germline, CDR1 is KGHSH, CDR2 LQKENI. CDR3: CASSPGPGAGELFF. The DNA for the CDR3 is TGTGCCAGCTCACCGGGACCAGGGGCCGGGGAGCTGTTTTTT.

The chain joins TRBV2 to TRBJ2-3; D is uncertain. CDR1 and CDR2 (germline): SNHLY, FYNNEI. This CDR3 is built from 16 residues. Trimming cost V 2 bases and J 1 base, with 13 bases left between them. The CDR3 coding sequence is TGTGCCAGCAGTGAACCCCGCGATGGGGGCACAGATACGCAGTATTTT. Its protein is CASSEPRDGGTDTQYF.

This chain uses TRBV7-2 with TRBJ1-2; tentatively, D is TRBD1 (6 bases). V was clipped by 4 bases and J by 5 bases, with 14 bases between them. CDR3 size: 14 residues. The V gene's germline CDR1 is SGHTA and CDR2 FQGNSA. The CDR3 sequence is CASSSGQPLYGYTF. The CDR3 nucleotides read TGTGCCAGCAGCTCAGGACAGCCCCTTTATGGCTACACCTTC.